This TCR beta chain was recorded in a study of cytomegalovirus exposure and HLA in healthy donors. This PCR relied on a set of 60 Vbeta primers and 13 Jbeta primers. Profiling relied on immunoSEQ multiplex PCR, and the TCRdb table lists in-frame clones only, not all of them. The sample consists of under 150,000 clones, about four fifths of them appearing once. The receptor comes from a man aged 25-45 years in good health and CMV-seronegative. Sequencing used PBMCs.

CDR3 amino acids: CAWGQGNSPLHF. CDR3 sequence (DNA): TGTGCCTGGGGACAGGGGAATTCACCCCTCCACTTT. The chain uses TRBV30 and TRBJ1-6; 9 bases line up with TRBD1. With 5 bases clipped from V and 7 bases from J, the junction kept 0 bases outside the gene matches. The V gene's germline CDR1 is GTSNPN and CDR2 SVGIG (reference sequence). This CDR3 region has 12 residues. Filled out from reference TRBV30 and TRBJ1-6, the complete variable domain reads SQTIHQWPATLVQPVGSPLSLECTVEGTSNPNLYWYRQAAGRGLQLLFYSVGIGQISSEVPQNLSASRPQDRQFILSSKKLLLSDSGFYLCAWGQGNSPLHFGNGTRLTVT.